The 2 T cell receptor beta chains listed next were all sequenced from one sample in a study of blood T cells in healthy people across ages. With a J-beta primer mix and a sample-barcoded 5' primer, a second PCR ran about 7 to 12 cycles. Each CDR3 protein is one row after TCRdb ran MiXCR on the 5' RACE reads. The table includes just under 900,000 distinct CDR3 sequences, 29% detected once. The specimen sequenced was blood. Receptors originate from a woman older than 75 in good health.

This clonotype has ten or more counts. This chain uses TRBV7-2 with TRBJ2-1, with TRBD2 as a possible D gene (5 bases). V lost 4 bases and J 4 bases, leaving 5 bases between the germline ends. Per the germline V gene, CDR1 is SGHTA and CDR2 is FQGNSA. This CDR3 spans 12 amino acids. The CDR3 DNA reads TGTGCCAGCAGCTGGGAGTACAATGAGCAGTTCTTC. This gives the protein CASSWEYNEQFF.

The CDR3 DNA reads TGTGCCAGCAGGCAGACAAACACTGAAGCTTTCTTT. Protein: CASRQTNTEAFF. This chain links TRBV6-2 or TRBV6-3 with TRBJ1-1; D remains unclear. The germline V gene encodes CDR1 MNHEY and CDR2 SVGEGT. V lost 6 bases and J lost 2, with 7 bases in between. The CDR3 contains 12 residues.